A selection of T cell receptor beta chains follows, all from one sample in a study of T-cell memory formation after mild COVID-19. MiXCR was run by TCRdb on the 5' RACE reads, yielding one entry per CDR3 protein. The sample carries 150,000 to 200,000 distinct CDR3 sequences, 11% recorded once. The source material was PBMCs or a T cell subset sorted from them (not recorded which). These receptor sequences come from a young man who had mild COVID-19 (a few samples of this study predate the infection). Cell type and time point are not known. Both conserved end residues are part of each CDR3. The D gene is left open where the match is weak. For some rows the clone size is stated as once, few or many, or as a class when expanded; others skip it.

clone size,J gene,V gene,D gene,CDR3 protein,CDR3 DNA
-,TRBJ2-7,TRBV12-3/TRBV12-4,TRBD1,CASSRDRGYSYEQYF,TGTGCCAGCAGTCGCGACAGGGGATATTCCTACGAGCAGTACTTC
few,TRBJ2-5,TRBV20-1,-,CSASRAETQYF,TGCAGTGCTAGCCGGGCGGAGACCCAGTACTTC
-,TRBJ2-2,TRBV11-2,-,CASSLVGPSTGELFF,TGTGCCAGCAGCTTAGTTGGCCCTAGTACCGGGGAGCTGTTTTTT
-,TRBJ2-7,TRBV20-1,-,CSALGVVGSYEQYF,TGCAGTGCCTTAGGGGTAGTCGGTTCCTACGAGCAGTACTTC
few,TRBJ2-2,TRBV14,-,CASSQNWGADTGELFF,TGTGCCAGCAGCCAAAATTGGGGGGCTGACACCGGGGAGCTGTTTTTT
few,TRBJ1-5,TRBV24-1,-,CATSEAGWDQPQHF,TGTGCCACCAGTGAGGCGGGGTGGGATCAGCCCCAGCATTTT
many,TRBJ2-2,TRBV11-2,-,CASSALRTTGELFF,TGTGCCAGCAGCGCCCTGCGGACCACCGGGGAGCTGTTTTTT
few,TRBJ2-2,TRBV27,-,CASSFVGVSGELFF,TGTGCCAGCAGTTTCGTTGGGGTCTCCGGGGAGCTGTTTTTT
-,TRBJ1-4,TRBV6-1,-,CASNDGGTNEKLFF,TGTGCCAGCAACGACGGGGGAACTAATGAAAAACTGTTTTTT
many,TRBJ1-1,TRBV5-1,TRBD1,CASSPTGLGTEAFF,TGCGCCAGCAGCCCGACAGGGCTGGGCACTGAAGCTTTCTTT
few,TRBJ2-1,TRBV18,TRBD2,CASSGTGTSPYNEQFF,TGTGCCAGCTCGGGTACCGGGACTAGCCCATACAATGAGCAGTTCTTC
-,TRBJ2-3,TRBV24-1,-,CAPSGWRADTQYF,TGTGCCCCTAGTGGATGGAGGGCGGATACGCAGTATTTT
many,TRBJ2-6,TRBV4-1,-,CASSQDFRGARLSSGANVLTF,TGCGCCAGCAGCCAAGATTTTCGGGGGGCGCGGCTATCTTCTGGGGCCAACGTCCTGACTTTC
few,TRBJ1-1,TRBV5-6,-,CASSVRGQNTEAFF,TGTGCCAGCAGCGTTAGGGGACAGAACACTGAAGCTTTCTTT
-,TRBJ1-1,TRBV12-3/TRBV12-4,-,CASSFPPEDTEAFF,TGTGCCAGCAGTTTCCCCCCGGAGGACACTGAAGCTTTCTTT
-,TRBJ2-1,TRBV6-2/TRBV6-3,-,CASSYSRNEQFF,TGTGCCAGCAGTTACTCCCGCAATGAGCAGTTCTTC
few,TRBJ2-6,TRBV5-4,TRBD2,CASSLNAGAGANVLTF,TGTGCCAGCAGCTTAAACGCGGGGGCTGGGGCCAACGTCCTGACTTTC
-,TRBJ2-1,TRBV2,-,CASSDMSYNEQFF,TGTGCCAGCAGTGATATGTCCTACAATGAGCAGTTCTTC
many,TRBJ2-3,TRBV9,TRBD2,CASSVALAGGESQYF,TGTGCCAGCAGCGTGGCGCTAGCGGGGGGAGAGTCGCAGTATTTT
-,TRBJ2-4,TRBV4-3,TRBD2,CASSQFRLAGINIQYF,TGCGCCAGCAGCCAGTTCAGACTAGCGGGGATAAACATTCAGTACTTC
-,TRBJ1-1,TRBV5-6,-,CASSFGRGRITEAFF,TGTGCCAGCAGCTTCGGCCGGGGGCGAATCACTGAAGCTTTCTTT
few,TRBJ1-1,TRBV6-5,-,CASSYYIWDTEAFF,TGTGCCAGCAGTTACTACATATGGGACACTGAAGCTTTCTTT
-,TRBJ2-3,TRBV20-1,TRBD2,CSAGLAGGTDTQYF,TGCAGTGCCGGACTAGCGGGGGGCACAGATACGCAGTATTTT
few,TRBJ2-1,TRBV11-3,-,CASSPAWDKVCHNEQFF,TGTGCCAGCAGCCCCGCCTGGGATAAAGTTTGCCACAATGAGCAGTTCTTC
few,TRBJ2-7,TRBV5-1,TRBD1,CASSGVTGKVGYEQYF,TGCGCCAGCAGCGGGGTGACAGGGAAGGTAGGCTACGAGCAGTACTTC
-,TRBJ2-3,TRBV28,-,CASSLRQDYTDTQYF,TGTGCCAGCAGTCTCAGACAGGATTACACAGATACGCAGTATTTT
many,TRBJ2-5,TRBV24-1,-,CATSDPPGLGETQYF,TGTGCCACCAGTGATCCTCCGGGGTTAGGAGAGACCCAGTACTTC
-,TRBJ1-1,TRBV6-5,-,CASYSPGSDTEAFF,TGTGCCAGTTACTCCCCCGGGTCGGACACTGAAGCTTTCTTT
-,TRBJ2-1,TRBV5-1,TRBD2,CASSLGGGAINEQFF,TGCGCCAGCAGTCTGGGCGGGGGGGCCATCAATGAGCAGTTCTTC
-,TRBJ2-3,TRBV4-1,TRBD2,CASSQVGLARDTQYF,TGCGCCAGCAGCCAAGTGGGACTAGCGCGAGATACGCAGTATTTT
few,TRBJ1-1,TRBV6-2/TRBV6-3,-,CASSYRYNTEAFF,TGTGCCAGCAGTTACAGGTATAACACTGAAGCTTTCTTT
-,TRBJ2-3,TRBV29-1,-,CSVDYSYTDTQYF,TGCAGCGTTGACTACAGCTACACAGATACGCAGTATTTT
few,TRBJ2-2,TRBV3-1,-,CASSQDATGTGELFF,TGTGCCAGCAGCCAAGATGCAACGGGGACCGGGGAGCTGTTTTTT
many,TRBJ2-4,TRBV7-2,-,CASSFTNIQYF,TGTGCCAGCAGCTTCACAAACATTCAGTACTTC
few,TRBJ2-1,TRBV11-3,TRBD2,CASSRAGGHSYNEQFF,TGTGCCAGCAGCCGAGCGGGGGGCCACTCCTACAATGAGCAGTTCTTC
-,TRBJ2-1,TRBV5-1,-,CASSYAGTVNEQFF,TGCGCCAGCAGCTACGCAGGGACTGTCAATGAGCAGTTCTTC
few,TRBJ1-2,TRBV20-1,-,CSARDRLDGYTF,TGCAGTGCTAGAGATCGGTTAGATGGCTACACCTTC
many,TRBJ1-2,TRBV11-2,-,CASRTLTGRTNYGYTF,TGTGCCAGCAGAACCCTAACAGGGCGGACTAACTATGGCTACACCTTC
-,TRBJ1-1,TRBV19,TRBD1,CASRDRGYFPSAEAFF,TGTGCCAGTAGGGACAGGGGTTATTTCCCCTCTGCTGAAGCTTTCTTT
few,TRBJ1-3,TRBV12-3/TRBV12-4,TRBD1,CASSFGTGIGNTIYF,TGTGCCAGCAGTTTTGGGACAGGGATCGGAAACACCATATATTTT
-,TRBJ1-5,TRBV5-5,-,CASSFRGGGRDFAGNQPQHF,TGTGCCAGCAGCTTTCGAGGAGGGGGACGGGATTTTGCGGGCAATCAGCCCCAGCATTTT
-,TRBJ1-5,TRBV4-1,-,CASSSLGRSQPQHF,TGCGCCAGCAGCTCCTTGGGCCGGTCTCAGCCCCAGCATTTT
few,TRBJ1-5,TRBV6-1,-,CASSGLVVDQPQHF,TGTGCCAGCAGTGGGCTAGTGGTGGATCAGCCCCAGCATTTT
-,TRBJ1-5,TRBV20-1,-,CSAPGQVNQPQHF,TGCAGTGCTCCGGGGCAGGTCAATCAGCCCCAGCATTTT
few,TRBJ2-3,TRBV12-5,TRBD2,CASGPSGVSTDTQYF,TGTGCTAGTGGCCCTAGCGGGGTGAGCACAGATACGCAGTATTTT
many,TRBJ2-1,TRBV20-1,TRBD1,CSAPRQGASEQFF,TGCAGTGCTCCGAGACAGGGCGCCAGTGAGCAGTTCTTC
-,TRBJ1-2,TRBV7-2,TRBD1,CASSQRQGPSGYTF,TGTGCCAGCAGCCAGAGACAGGGACCGAGTGGCTACACCTTC
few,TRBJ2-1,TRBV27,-,CASNVRIEGYNEQFF,TGTGCCAGCAATGTGAGGATAGAGGGTTACAATGAGCAGTTCTTC
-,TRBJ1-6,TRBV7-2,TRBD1,CASRQQGARNSPLHF,TGTGCCAGCAGACAGCAGGGGGCCCGTAATTCACCCCTCCACTTT
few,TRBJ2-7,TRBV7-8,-,CASSLGLQGTYEQYF,TGTGCCAGCAGCCTAGGTCTCCAGGGTACCTACGAGCAGTACTTC
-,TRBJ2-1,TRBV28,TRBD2,CASSPPSGGGYNEQFF,TGTGCCAGCAGTCCCCCCAGCGGGGGCGGGTACAATGAGCAGTTCTTC
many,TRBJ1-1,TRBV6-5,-,CASSRQRTEAFF,TGTGCCAGCAGTCGACAGAGAACTGAAGCTTTCTTT
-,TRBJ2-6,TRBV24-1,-,CATSQSGANVLTF,TGTGCCACCAGTCAATCTGGGGCCAACGTCCTGACTTTC